Included here is one T cell receptor beta chain sequence, with context. The data were obtained in a study of blood T cell repertoires in COVID-19. Overall study context: COVID-19 samples from acute and convalescent phases originated in the United States, Italy and Spain. Nucleic acid was either cDNA or gDNA, and it came from T cells, B-cell-depleted T cells, or PBMCs.

The CDR3 runs 14 residues. Germline CDR1 is MNHEY and CDR2 is SVGAGI. Deletions cut 4 bases from V and 0 bases from J, with 9 bases between. In the study's own analysis: Amplification of reference gene primers provided the estimated nucleated cell counts. Clones were read by immunoSEQ multiplex PCR, and TCRdb kept only the in-frame ones, dropping some. Clone size and V and J calls were adopted from that table, with D and trimming inferred from the DNA. The sample shows about 230,000 clones, approximately 88% of them seen only once. The genes are TRBV6-5 and TRBJ1-2; a weak D match, TRBD1 (6 bases). This TCR came from a man in his forties with acute or convalescent COVID-19. Sequenced sample: peripheral blood. The CDR3, as DNA: TGTGCCAGCAGTTTGCACAGGGCTAACTATGGCTACACCTTC. This translates into CASSLHRANYGYTF.